Included here is one TCR beta chain sequence, with context. This record comes from a study of shared clonotypes between healthy human individuals. Assay: immunoSEQ multiplex PCR; the TCRdb copy retains only in-frame clones and omits some. In the table there are about 1.5 million clones, 95% to 99% of which are singletons. Trimming stripped 5 bases from V and 3 bases from J, with 10 bases between. Germline V gives CDR1 MNHEY, CDR2 SVGAGI. The CDR3 length is 13 residues. This sequence joins TRBV6-5 and TRBJ1-1, with D possibly TRBD1 on 5 matching bases. The sequenced sample consisted of naive CD4+ T cells sorted from blood. Sample subset: CD45RA+ positively selected. The TCR originated in a man aged 25 to 45 in good health. CDR3 DNA sequence: TGTGCCAGCAGTAATCCAGGGTACACTGAAGCTTTCTTT. Protein: CASSNPGYTEAFF.